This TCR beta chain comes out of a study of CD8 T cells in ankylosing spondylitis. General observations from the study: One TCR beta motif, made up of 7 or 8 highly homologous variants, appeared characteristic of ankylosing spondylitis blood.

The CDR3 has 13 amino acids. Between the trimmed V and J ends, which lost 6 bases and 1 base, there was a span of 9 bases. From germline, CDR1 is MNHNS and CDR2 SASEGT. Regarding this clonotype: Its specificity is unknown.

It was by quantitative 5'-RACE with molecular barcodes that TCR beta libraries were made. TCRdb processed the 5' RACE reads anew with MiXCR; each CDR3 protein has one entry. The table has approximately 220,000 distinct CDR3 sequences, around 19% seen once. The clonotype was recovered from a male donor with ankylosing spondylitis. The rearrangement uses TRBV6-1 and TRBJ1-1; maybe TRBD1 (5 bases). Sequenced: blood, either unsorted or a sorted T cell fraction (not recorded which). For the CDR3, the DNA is TGTGCCAGCAGCCGTGGACAGAACACTGAAGCTTTCTTT. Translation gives CASSRGQNTEAFF.